What follows describes a single T cell receptor (beta chain). This record comes from a study of blood T cell repertoires in COVID-19. The wider study: Sources were T cells, B-cell-depleted T cells, or PBMCs; the material itself was cDNA or gDNA.

Enrolled through a virtual design, the participants were between about 18 and 100 years of age and came from about two dozen US areas. Source study methods: Researchers report that nucleated cell counts were estimated from reference gene primer amplification. Using immunoSEQ multiplex PCR, the repertoire was profiled, and TCRdb retains in-frame clones only, with some absent. That table gives V, J and clone size, and the DNA gave D and trimming. Of fewer than 150,000 clones listed, roughly 80% are singletons. The CDR3 has 11 residues. Trimming removed 2 bases from V and 6 bases from J, with 7 bases in between. The germline V gene has CDR1 SQVTM and CDR2 ANQGSEA.

The sample consisted of PBMCs or T cells enriched from blood (not recorded which). This receptor was obtained from a young man who had recovered from COVID-19. V is TRBV29-1 and J is TRBJ1-2; D unclear. The CDR3: CSVESQDGYTF. In DNA, the CDR3 is TGCAGCGTTGAATCTCAGGATGGCTACACCTTC.